This TCR beta chain derives from a study of T cell responses to AZD1222 COVID-19 vaccine. As to this clone: Its target is unknown.

Sequencing was performed with immunoSEQ multiplex PCR; in TCRdb, only in-frame clones are kept and a portion is missing. Among under 200,000 clones listed, 92% were seen once. This CDR3 region has 16 residues. The ends lost 5 bases at V and 6 bases at J; junction bases unmatched: 10. The V gene's germline CDR1 is SGHTA and CDR2 FQGNSA. Overall study results and limits: It was only after the peak T cell response that any repertoires were sampled. Two AZD1222 administrations were followed by greater Spike-specific TCR breadth and depth. Variant regions that are unmutated are reportedly the target of nearly half of spike-specific TCRs.

The sequencing used peripheral blood, collected on day 0 of MenACWY control vaccination. This receptor was obtained from an adult in good health. The chain recombines TRBV7-2 with TRBJ2-3; the match to TRBD2 covers 11 bases. This CDR3 reads CASSPATSGVADTQYF. In DNA, the CDR3 is TGTGCCAGCAGCCCTGCGACTAGCGGGGTCGCGGATACGCAGTATTTT.